What follows describes a single T cell receptor (beta chain). This clonotype was seen a few times. This clone's antigen is unknown. No base quality values were provided; no much bigger clone lies one nucleotide off. Sequencing was performed on an Illumina HiSeq 2500. TCR beta libraries were prepared by quantitative 5'-RACE with molecular barcodes. In the authors' own workflow: A new computational method, built on a probabilistic model of VDJ rearrangement, was used to identify disease-linked TCR variants. TCRdb passed the public sequencing reads through fastp at Q25 and MiXCR, retaining productive beta sequences. Duplicate CDR3 protein sequences are folded into a single record with the most common DNA and genes. It is TCRdb's table, rather than the study itself, that gives the V and J calls and clone size. The sample records some 90,000 distinct CDR3 sequences, 25% to 35% of which are singletons. The top ten hold approximately 59% of the sample.

This sample is drawn from a study of CD8 T cells in ankylosing spondylitis (TCRdb year 2017). About the investigation overall: T cell receptor beta repertoires were profiled in healthy donors and ankylosing spondylitis patients so that disease-linked TCR variants could be found. Peripheral blood was sampled, and synovial fluid was additionally collected from ankylosing spondylitis patients. The whole study cohort included 108 healthy donors and roughly 24 ankylosing spondylitis patients.

V lost 7 bases and J lost 6 bases, and the count of bases not matched to a germline gene is 12. The CDR3, cysteine through phenylalanine, is 16 amino acids long. The sequence is cut down to CDR3 DNA, 48 bases in frame from base 1. The germline V gene yields SGHAT for CDR1 and FQNNGV for CDR2. Findings and caveats that apply to the study as a whole: A CD8+ phenotype was shown by the disease-linked clones, which were found at relatively low frequencies in peripheral blood. Significant enrichment of the disease-linked clones was reported in matched synovial fluid samples from ankylosing spondylitis patients. Some motif variants were previously reported in synovial fluid and blood of reactive arthritis patients, suggesting common disease-initiation mechanisms. Blood from ankylosing spondylitis patients appeared to be characterized by a TCR beta motif composed of about 8 highly homologous amino acid variants.

The receptor was isolated from a male donor with ankylosing spondylitis or in good health (not recorded which). The V gene is TRBV11-2 and the J gene is TRBJ1-4, and TRBD1 aligns with 9 junction nucleotides. The specimen sequenced was blood, either unsorted or a sorted T cell fraction (not recorded which). The nucleotide sequence reads TGTGCCAGCACCCAGGACGTGGGACAGGGATATGAAAAACTGTTTTTT. Translated, this is CASTQDVGQGYEKLFF. Supplemented by the reference TRBV11-2 and TRBJ1-4 proteins around the CDR3, the complete variable domain is EAGVAQSPRYKIIEKRQSVAFWCNPISGHATLYWYQQILGQGPKLLIQFQNNGVVDDSQLPKDRFSAERLKGVDSTLKIQPAKLEDSAVYLCASTQDVGQGYEKLFFGSGTQLSVL.